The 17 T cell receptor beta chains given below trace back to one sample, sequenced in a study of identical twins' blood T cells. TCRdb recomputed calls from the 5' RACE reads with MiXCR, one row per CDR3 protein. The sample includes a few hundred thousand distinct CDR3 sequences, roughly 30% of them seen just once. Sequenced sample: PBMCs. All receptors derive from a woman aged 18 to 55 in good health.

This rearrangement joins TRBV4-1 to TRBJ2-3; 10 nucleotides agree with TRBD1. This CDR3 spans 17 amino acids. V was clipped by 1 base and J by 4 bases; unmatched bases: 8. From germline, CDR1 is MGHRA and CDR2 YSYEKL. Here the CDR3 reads CASSQVAGTGDADTQYF. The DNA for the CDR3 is TGCGCCAGCAGCCAAGTTGCCGGGACAGGGGACGCAGATACGCAGTATTTT.

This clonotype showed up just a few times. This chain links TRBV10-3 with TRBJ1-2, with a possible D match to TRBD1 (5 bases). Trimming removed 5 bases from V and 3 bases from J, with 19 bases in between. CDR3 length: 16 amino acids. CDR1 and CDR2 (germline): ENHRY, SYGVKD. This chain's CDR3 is CAISIRVTGTHYGYTF. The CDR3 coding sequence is TGTGCCATCAGTATCCGGGTCACAGGCACTCACTATGGCTACACCTTC.

DNA for the CDR3: TGTGCCAGCAGACAAACTGGGGCCAACGTCCTGACTTTC. Translating it yields CASRQTGANVLTF. The chain couples TRBV27 to TRBJ2-6; D unresolved. The CDR3 spans 13 residues. Germline V gene lookup returns CDR1 MNHEY and CDR2 SMNVEV (reference sequence). The V end lost 6 bases, the J end lost 2 bases, and 5 bases lay between the germline ends.

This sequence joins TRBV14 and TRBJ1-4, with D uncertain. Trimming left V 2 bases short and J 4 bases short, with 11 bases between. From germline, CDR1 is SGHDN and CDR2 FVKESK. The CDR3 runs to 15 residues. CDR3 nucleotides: TGTGCCAGCAGCCAATCGCGGGTCTATAATGAAAAACTGTTTTTT. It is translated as CASSQSRVYNEKLFF.

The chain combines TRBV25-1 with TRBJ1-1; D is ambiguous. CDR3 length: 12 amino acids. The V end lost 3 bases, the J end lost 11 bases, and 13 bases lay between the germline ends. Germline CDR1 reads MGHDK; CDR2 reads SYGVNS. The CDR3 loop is CASSEEGPGAFF. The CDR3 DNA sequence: TGTGCCAGCAGTGAGGAGGGCCCCGGGGCTTTCTTT.

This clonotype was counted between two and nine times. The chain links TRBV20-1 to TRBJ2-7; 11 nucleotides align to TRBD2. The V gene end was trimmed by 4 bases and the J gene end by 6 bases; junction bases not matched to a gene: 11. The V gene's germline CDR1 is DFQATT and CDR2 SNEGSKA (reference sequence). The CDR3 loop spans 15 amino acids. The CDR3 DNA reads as TGCAGTGCTACCCTGACTAGCGGGATTTTGAGCGAGCAGTACTTC. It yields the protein CSATLTSGILSEQYF.

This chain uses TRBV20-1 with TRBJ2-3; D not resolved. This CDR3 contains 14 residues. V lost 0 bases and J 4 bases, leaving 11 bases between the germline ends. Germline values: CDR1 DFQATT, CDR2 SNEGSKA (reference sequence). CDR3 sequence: CSARDLGGADTQYF. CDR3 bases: TGCAGTGCTAGAGATCTAGGCGGCGCAGATACGCAGTATTTT.

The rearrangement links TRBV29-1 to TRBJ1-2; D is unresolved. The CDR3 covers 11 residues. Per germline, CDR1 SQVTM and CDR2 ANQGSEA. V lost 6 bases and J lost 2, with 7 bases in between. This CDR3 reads CSVSMNYGYTF. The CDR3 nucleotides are TGCAGCGTGTCCATGAACTATGGCTACACCTTC. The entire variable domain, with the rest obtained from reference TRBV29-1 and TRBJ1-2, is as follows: SAVISQKPSRDICQRGTSLTIQCQVDSQVTMMFWYRQQPGQSLTLIATANQGSEATYESGFVIDKFPISRPNLTFSTLTVSNMSPEDSSIYLCSVSMNYGYTFGSGTRLTVV.

CDR3 bases: TGTGCCAGCAGCCCCACTAGCGTTAATGAGCAGTTCTTC. Translation gives CASSPTSVNEQFF. This chain links TRBV7-3 with TRBJ2-1, with 7 positions matching TRBD2. The CDR3 spans 13 residues. V dropped 5 bases and J dropped 7; count of bases not matched to a gene: 5. Germline lookup yields CDR1 SGHTA and CDR2 FQGTGA.

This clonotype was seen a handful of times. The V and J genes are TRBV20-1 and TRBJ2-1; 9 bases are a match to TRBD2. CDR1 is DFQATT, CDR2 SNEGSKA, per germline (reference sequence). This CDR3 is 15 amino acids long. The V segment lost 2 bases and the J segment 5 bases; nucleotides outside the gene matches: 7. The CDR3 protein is CSARPSGAPNNEQFF. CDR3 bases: TGCAGTGCTAGACCTAGCGGGGCACCCAACAATGAGCAGTTCTTC.

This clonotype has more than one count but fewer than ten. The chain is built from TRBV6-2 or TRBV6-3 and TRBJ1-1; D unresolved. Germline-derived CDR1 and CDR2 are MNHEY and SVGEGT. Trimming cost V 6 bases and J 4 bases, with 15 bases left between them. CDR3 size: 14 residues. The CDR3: CASSPELWSTEAFF. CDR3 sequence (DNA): TGTGCCAGCAGCCCCGAGTTGTGGAGCACTGAAGCTTTCTTT.

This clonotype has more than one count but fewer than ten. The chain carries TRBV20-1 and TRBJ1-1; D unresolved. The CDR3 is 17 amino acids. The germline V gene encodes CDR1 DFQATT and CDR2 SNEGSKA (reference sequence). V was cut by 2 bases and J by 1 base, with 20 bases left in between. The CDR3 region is CSARPVLLQTSNTEAFF. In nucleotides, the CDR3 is TGCAGTGCTAGACCCGTTTTGCTACAGACCTCGAACACTGAAGCTTTCTTT.

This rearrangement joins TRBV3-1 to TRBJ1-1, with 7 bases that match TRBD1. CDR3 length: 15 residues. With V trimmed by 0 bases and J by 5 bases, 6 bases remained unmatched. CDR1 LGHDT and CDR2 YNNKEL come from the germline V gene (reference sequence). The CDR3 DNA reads TGTGCCAGCAGCCAAGATACGCCACAGGGGACTGAAGCTTTCTTT. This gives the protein CASSQDTPQGTEAFF.

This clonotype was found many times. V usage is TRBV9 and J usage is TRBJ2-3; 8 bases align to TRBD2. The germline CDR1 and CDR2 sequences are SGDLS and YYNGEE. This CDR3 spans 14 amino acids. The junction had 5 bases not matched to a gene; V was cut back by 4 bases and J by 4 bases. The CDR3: CASSPGLDADTQYF. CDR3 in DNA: TGTGCCAGCAGCCCGGGACTAGACGCAGATACGCAGTATTTT.

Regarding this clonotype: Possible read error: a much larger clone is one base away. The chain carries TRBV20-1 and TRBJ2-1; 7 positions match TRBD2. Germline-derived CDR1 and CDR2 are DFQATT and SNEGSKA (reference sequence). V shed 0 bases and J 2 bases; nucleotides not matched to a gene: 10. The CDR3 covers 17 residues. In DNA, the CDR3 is TGCAGTGCTAGAGATCTCGAGCGGGATATCACCTACAATGAGCAGTTCTTC. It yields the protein CSARDLERDITYNEQFF.

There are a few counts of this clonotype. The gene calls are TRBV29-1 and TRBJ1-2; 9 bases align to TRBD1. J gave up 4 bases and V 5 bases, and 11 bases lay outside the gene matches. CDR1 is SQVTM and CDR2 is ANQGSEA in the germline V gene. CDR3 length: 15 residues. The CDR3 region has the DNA TGCAGCGTTTTGGGACAGGGACCCGTTGGCTATGGCTACACCTTC. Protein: CSVLGQGPVGYGYTF.

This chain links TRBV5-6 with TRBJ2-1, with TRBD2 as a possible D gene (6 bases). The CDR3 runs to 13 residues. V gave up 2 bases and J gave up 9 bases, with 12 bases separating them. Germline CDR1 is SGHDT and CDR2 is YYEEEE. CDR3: CASSFVGGTEQFF. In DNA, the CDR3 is TGTGCCAGCAGCTTCGTGGGGGGTACTGAGCAGTTCTTC. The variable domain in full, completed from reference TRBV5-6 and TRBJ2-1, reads DAGVTQSPTHLIKTRGQQVTLRCSPKSGHDTVSWYQQALGQGPQFIFQYYEEEERQRGNFPDRFSGHQFPNYSSELNVNALLLGDSALYLCASSFVGGTEQFFGPGTRLTVL.